The clone carrying this T cell receptor (beta chain) was counted a single time. Time point: new active TB diagnosis, blood taken before or within 7 days of starting treatment. The sample is drawn from a study of T cells in tuberculosis. This table comes from immunoSEQ multiplex PCR, and its TCRdb copy is limited to in-frame clones, with some not included. The data hold tens of thousands of clones, with approximately 93% observed a single time. V shed 6 bases and J shed 4 bases, with 20 bases lying between them. The CDR3 loop spans 16 amino acids. CDR1 and CDR2 (germline): SGHRS, YFSETQ. This sample comprised PBMCs, obtained at tuberculosis diagnosis. The chain links TRBV5-1 to TRBJ2-1; D might be TRBD2 (6 bases). This TCR derives from an adult with tuberculosis. CDR3 sequence reads: CASIRGTADQYNEQFF. CDR3 nucleotide sequence: TGCGCCAGCATCCGGGGGACGGCCGATCAGTACAATGAGCAGTTCTTC.